This TCR beta chain was recorded in a study of tissue T cells after allogeneic stem cell transplantation. Points from the study as a whole: The study did not identify alloreactive or antigen-specific tissue TCRs, and some clones might be persisting host cells. Only a limited share of tissue TCRs appeared in blood or spleen.

TCRdb keeps only in-frame clones here, not all; method: immunoSEQ multiplex PCR. In the table there are around 6,000 clones, roughly 47% of which are singletons. The time point here: mouse harvest day 7 after allogeneic transplant. The graft held 10^6 splenic CD5+ T cells and 10^7 T-cell-depleted bone marrow cells. V was pared by 3 bases and J by 0 bases, with 6 bases between. The V gene's germline CDR1 is NSQYPW and CDR2 LRSPGD (reference sequence). The CDR3 is 15 amino acids. Notes on this clone: Its specificity is unknown. Genes and germline come from the mouse. The read falls 1 residue short of the CDR3 end, and the missing part is taken from the germline J gene.

This clonotype was obtained from a female BALB/c mouse given C57BL/6 T cells with graft-versus-host disease after an allogeneic hematopoietic cell transplant. The chain joins TRBV1 to TRBJ1-6; no clear D gene. TRBJ1-6 is treated as an ORF (open reading frame) with a function not yet certain. Sequences were obtained from skin. The CDR3 spells CTCSAVTSYNSPLYF. The part of the CDR3 DNA that was read is TGCACCTGCAGTGCGGTCACTTCCTATAATTCGCCCCTCTAC.